The 12 T cell receptor beta chains below were found in one sample sequenced in a study of cytomegalovirus exposure and HLA in healthy donors. Vbeta (60) and Jbeta (13) primers were used in the PCR. Sequencing was performed with immunoSEQ multiplex PCR; in TCRdb, only in-frame clones are kept and a portion is missing. The repertoire includes 130,000 or so clones, roughly four fifths of them detected once, and around 1.9% sits in the top ten. The sequenced material came from PBMCs. These TCRs come from a woman in her thirties or forties in good health and CMV-seronegative.

CDR3 DNA sequence: TGTGCCACCTCCGGGACTAGCGGACCCTACGAGCAGTACTTC. Translation gives CATSGTSGPYEQYF. V and J are TRBV10-3 and TRBJ2-7, with TRBD2 matching over 11 bases. Germline CDR1 reads ENHRY; CDR2 reads SYGVKD. J lost 2 bases, V lost 10 bases, and 7 bases had no gene match. The CDR3 length is 14 residues.

The J gene is TRBJ2-2, the V gene TRBV7-3; D gene ambiguous. V dropped 5 bases and J dropped 6 bases, with 10 bases sitting between them. In germline, CDR1 is SGHTA, CDR2 FQGTGA. The CDR3 sequence is 13 residues long. The CDR3 nucleotides read TGTGCCAGCAGCCCACTAATGTCCGGGGAGCTGTTTTTT. Translated: CASSPLMSGELFF.

V is TRBV28 and J is TRBJ2-7; perhaps TRBD1 as D (6 bases). The CDR3 is 13 amino acids. V was pared by 6 bases and J by 6 bases, with 15 bases between. The germline V gene has CDR1 MDHEN and CDR2 SYDVKM. The CDR3 nucleotides read TGTGCCAGCAGACAGAACAGGGTCGGCGAGCAGTACTTC. It codes for CASRQNRVGEQYF.

This sequence joins TRBV7-2 and TRBJ2-1; a weak D match, TRBD1 (7 bases). The CDR3 is made up of 14 amino acids. Germline V lookup: CDR1 SGHTA, CDR2 FQGNSA. The V and J ends lost 5 bases and 5 bases respectively, with 13 bases between them. In DNA, the CDR3 is TGTGCCAGCAGCCCAGGGGGGACAGACAATGAGCAGTTCTTC. Protein: CASSPGGTDNEQFF.

V usage is TRBV5-4 and J usage is TRBJ2-7, with TRBD2 matching 16 bases. This CDR3 has 15 amino acids. Germline V CDR1 and CDR2: SGHNT, YYREEE (reference sequence). The V gene end was trimmed by 3 bases and the J gene end by 6 bases; junction bases not matched to a gene: 3. The CDR3 here is CASSSGLAGGPEQYF. The CDR3 region has the DNA TGTGCCAGCAGCTCGGGACTAGCGGGAGGGCCCGAGCAGTACTTC.

The genes are TRBV2 and TRBJ2-5; possibly TRBD2 for D (6 bases). CDR3 length equals 16 residues. V lost 3 bases and J lost 0, with 14 bases in between. Germline values: CDR1 SNHLY, CDR2 FYNNEI. CDR3 DNA sequence: TGTGCCAGCAGTGACTTGCTAGCGCCCTACCAAGAGACCCAGTACTTC. Translating gives CASSDLLAPYQETQYF.

The rearrangement joins TRBV11-2 to TRBJ2-5; D is uncertain. Germline loops: CDR1 SGHAT, CDR2 FQNNGV. The CDR3 has 14 amino acids. The ends were cut back, 2 bases at V and 2 bases at J, with 9 bases in the middle. The CDR3 protein is CASSLYTRQETQYF. The CDR3 DNA is TGTGCCAGCAGCTTATATACCAGACAAGAGACCCAGTACTTC.

This clone was observed a single time. The V call is TRBV4-1, the J call TRBJ2-7; 13 nucleotides align to TRBD2. Germline loops: CDR1 MGHRA, CDR2 YSYEKL. The CDR3 contains 16 residues. Unmatched junction bases numbered 6, after V lost 1 base and J lost 6 bases. This CDR3 reads CASSQGLAGGVSEQYF. The DNA of the CDR3 is TGCGCCAGCAGCCAAGGACTAGCGGGAGGAGTATCCGAGCAGTACTTC.

CDR3 residues: CASRQGSSTDTQYF. CDR3 bases: TGTGCCAGCAGACAGGGTTCAAGCACAGATACGCAGTATTTT. J is TRBJ2-3 and V is TRBV6-6, with D possibly matching TRBD1 (6 bases). The ends were cut back, 6 bases at V and 0 bases at J, with 10 bases in the middle. Germline CDR1 MNHNY, CDR2 SVGAGI (reference sequence). This CDR3 contains 14 residues.

This clone was seen more than once but under ten times. The V gene is TRBV11-2, the J gene TRBJ2-3, with D tentatively TRBD1 (5 bases). The germline V gene encodes CDR1 SGHAT and CDR2 FQNNGV. Between the trimmed V and J ends, which lost 1 base and 0 bases, there was a span of 14 bases. This CDR3 has 17 residues. In DNA form, the CDR3 reads TGTGCCAGCAGCTTAGCCCGCAGGGTAGGGAGCACAGATACGCAGTATTTT. It codes for CASSLARRVGSTDTQYF.

This clone was seen only once. The CDR3 nucleotides are TGTGCCAGCAGGGACCTCGAAGGGGGCAGACACTACGAGCAGTACTTC. Residues: CASRDLEGGRHYEQYF. The V gene is TRBV28, the J gene TRBJ2-7; 7 bases align to TRBD1. The junction had 14 bases not matched to a gene; V was cut back by 6 bases and J by 3 bases. The CDR3 runs to 16 residues. Per germline, CDR1 MDHEN and CDR2 SYDVKM.

The genes are TRBV4-1 and TRBJ2-1; D call uncertain. CDR1 is MGHRA, CDR2 YSYEKL, per germline. V was clipped by 1 base and J by 4 bases, with 11 bases between them. The CDR3 is 15 residues long. The CDR3 region has the DNA TGCGCCAGCAGCCAAGGCGGAGTGTTTTACAATGAGCAGTTCTTC. It specifies CASSQGGVFYNEQFF.